These 9 T cell receptor beta chains originate from one sample sequenced in a study of graft-versus-host responses after intestinal transplantation. The antigens these receptors bind are not known. Data came from immunoSEQ multiplex PCR; TCRdb stores just in-frame clones and leaves some out. The table has about 85,000 clones, 85% to 95% seen once. The specimen comprised unstimulated CD8+ T cells sorted from spleen or lymph node cells, sampled before transplant. The receptors come from a human donor who was the organ donor for an intestinal transplant.

The genes are TRBV7-9 and TRBJ2-7; D is perhaps TRBD2 (6 bases). Germline values: CDR1 SEHNR, CDR2 FQNEAQ (reference sequence). V dropped 5 bases and J dropped 0 bases, with 14 bases sitting between them. The CDR3 has 15 amino acids. CDR3: CASSPGSGFSYEQYF. The CDR3 DNA is TGTGCCAGCAGCCCAGGTAGCGGCTTCTCCTACGAGCAGTACTTC.

The chain couples TRBV6-5 to TRBJ1-1; D is ambiguous. From germline, CDR1 is MNHEY and CDR2 SVGAGI. V gave up 6 bases and J gave up 8 bases, with 13 bases separating them. This CDR3 comprises 12 residues. The DNA of the CDR3 is TGTGCCAGCAGACCCGCCAGGCAGGAAGCTTTCTTT. It yields the protein CASRPARQEAFF.

CDR3 sequence reads: CASSEGTGGTEAFF. The CDR3 DNA reads as TGTGCCAGCAGTGAAGGGACAGGGGGCACTGAAGCTTTCTTT. The V gene is TRBV6-1, the J gene TRBJ1-1; 10 nucleotides line up with TRBD1. Germline V lookup: CDR1 MNHNS, CDR2 SASEGT. The CDR3 is 14 residues long. Trimming at V came to 1 base and at J to 4 bases, leaving 0 bases not matched to a gene.

The chain uses TRBV14 and TRBJ2-1; D is perhaps TRBD2 (7 bases). Trimming removed 0 bases from V and 8 bases from J, with 14 bases in between. Looked up from germline, CDR1 is SGHDN and CDR2 is FVKESK. The CDR3 covers 15 residues. As DNA, the CDR3 is TGTGCCAGCAGCCAAGATGTGGGGGGGCCCGATGAGCAGTTCTTC. Its protein product is CASSQDVGGPDEQFF.

The gene calls are TRBV7-3 and TRBJ2-2; possibly TRBD1 or TRBD2 for D (6 bases each). Looked up from germline, CDR1 is SGHTA and CDR2 is FQGTGA. The CDR3 consists of 17 residues. The V end was cut by 5 bases, the J end by 0 bases, with 16 bases between. The CDR3 sequence is CASSPSPGATNTGELFF. In nucleotides, the CDR3 is TGTGCCAGCAGCCCGAGTCCGGGGGCCACGAACACCGGGGAGCTGTTTTTT.

The chain links TRBV27 to TRBJ1-2; D is perhaps TRBD1 (5 bases). The CDR3 extends over 13 amino acids. The V gene lost 2 bases and the J gene lost 6 bases, with 10 bases spanning the gap. Germline V gene sequence: CDR1 MNHEY, CDR2 SMNVEV (reference sequence). Here the CDR3 DNA reads TGTGCCAGCAGTTTAGGGGGGTATAATGGCTACACCTTC. Translated: CASSLGGYNGYTF.

Points on this clone: This CDR3 is missing its conserved last phenylalanine or tryptophan, likely due to a read error. The chain is built from TRBV28 and TRBJ2-7; tentatively, D is TRBD2 (5 bases). V gave up 5 bases and J gave up 6 bases, with 17 bases separating them. This CDR3 has 14 amino acids. Germline CDR1 and CDR2: MDHEN and SYDVKM. CDR3 protein: CASSPEVYGVEQYL. In DNA form, the CDR3 reads TGTGCCAGCAGTCCAGAGGTTTACGGGGTCGAGCAGTACCTC.

The CDR3 sequence is CASSESGRSYVQETQYF. In nucleotides, the CDR3 is TGTGCCAGCAGTGAAAGTGGGAGGAGCTACGTCCAAGAGACCCAGTACTTC. The J gene is TRBJ2-5, the V gene TRBV2; possibly TRBD2 for D (6 bases). The CDR3 contains 17 residues. CDR1 is SNHLY and CDR2 is FYNNEI in the germline V gene. V gave up 2 bases and J gave up 1 base, with 17 bases separating them.

The chain employs TRBV7-9 and TRBJ2-7, with D maybe TRBD2 (6 bases). This CDR3 is built from 12 residues. Trimming removed 3 bases at V and 5 bases at J, with 8 bases between. Germline loops: CDR1 SEHNR, CDR2 FQNEAQ (reference sequence). Written as DNA, the CDR3 is TGTGCCAGCAGCTTTTGGGAGGACGAGCAGTACTTC. Amino acid sequence: CASSFWEDEQYF.